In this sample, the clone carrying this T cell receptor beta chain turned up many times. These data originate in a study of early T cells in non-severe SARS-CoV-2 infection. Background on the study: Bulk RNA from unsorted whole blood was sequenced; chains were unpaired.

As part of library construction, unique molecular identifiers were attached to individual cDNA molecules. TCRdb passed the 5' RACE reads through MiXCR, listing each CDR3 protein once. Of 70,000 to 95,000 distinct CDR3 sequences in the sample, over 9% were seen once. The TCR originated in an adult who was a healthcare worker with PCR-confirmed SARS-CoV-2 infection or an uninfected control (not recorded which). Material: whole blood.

The CDR3 DNA reads TGTGCCAGCAGCCCCTACAGCGGGAGGGTGGCCTACGAGCAGTACTTC. Translated, it gives CASSPYSGRVAYEQYF. The chain recombines TRBV5-4 with TRBJ2-7, with 10 nucleotides matching TRBD2. The trim removed 4 bases at V and 2 bases at J, leaving 9 bases unmatched. Germline assignment: CDR1 SGHNT and CDR2 YYREEE (reference sequence). The CDR3 loop spans 16 amino acids. Using reference TRBV5-4 and TRBJ2-7 for the parts outside the CDR3, the full variable domain is ETGVTQSPTHLIKTRGQQVTLRCSSQSGHNTVSWYQQALGQGPQFIFQYYREEENGRGNFPPRFSGLQFPNYSSELNVNALELDDSALYLCASSPYSGRVAYEQYFGPGTRLTVT.